This T cell receptor (beta chain) was obtained from a study of blood T cell repertoires in COVID-19. At the level of the study: Whether acute or convalescent, the COVID-19 samples came from the United States, Italy and Spain.

In the authors' workflow: By means of reference gene primer amplification, nucleated cell counts were estimated. The data were produced by immunoSEQ multiplex PCR, yet TCRdb's version contains in-frame clones alone and is incomplete. Clone size and the V and J calls come from that table; the DNA yielded D and trimming. The data hold about 340,000 clones, with just over 85% observed a single time. The CDR3 has 16 amino acids. Looked up from germline, CDR1 is LNHDA and CDR2 is SQIVND (reference sequence). Trimming at V came to 3 bases and at J to 6 bases, leaving 11 bases not matched to a gene. Living in 24 US areas, the participants were between about 18 and 95 years of age. Assignment of participants to cohorts was predicated upon participant-reported clinical history. A single count supports this clone.

This chain uses TRBV19 with TRBJ1-5, with TRBD1 identical over 7 bases. The TCR sequence derives from a middle-aged woman with acute COVID-19. The sequenced material came from PBMCs or T cells enriched from blood (not recorded which). CDR3 in amino acids: CASSIGYGTVGQPQHF. In DNA, the CDR3 is TGTGCCAGTAGTATTGGGTACGGGACAGTGGGTCAGCCCCAGCATTTT.